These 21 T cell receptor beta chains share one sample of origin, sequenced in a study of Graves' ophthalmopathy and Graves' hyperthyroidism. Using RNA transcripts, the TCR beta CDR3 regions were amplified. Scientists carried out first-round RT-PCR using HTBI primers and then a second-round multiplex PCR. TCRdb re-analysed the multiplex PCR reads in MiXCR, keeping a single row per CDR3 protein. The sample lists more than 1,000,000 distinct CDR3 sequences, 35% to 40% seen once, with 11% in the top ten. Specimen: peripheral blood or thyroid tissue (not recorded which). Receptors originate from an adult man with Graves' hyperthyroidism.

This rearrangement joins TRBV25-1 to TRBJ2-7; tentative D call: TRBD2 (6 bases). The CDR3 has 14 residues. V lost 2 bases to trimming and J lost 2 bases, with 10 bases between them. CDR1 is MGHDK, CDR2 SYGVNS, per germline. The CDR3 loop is CASSEVGRPYEQYF. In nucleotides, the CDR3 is TGTGCCAGCAGTGAAGTCGGGAGACCCTACGAGCAGTACTTC.

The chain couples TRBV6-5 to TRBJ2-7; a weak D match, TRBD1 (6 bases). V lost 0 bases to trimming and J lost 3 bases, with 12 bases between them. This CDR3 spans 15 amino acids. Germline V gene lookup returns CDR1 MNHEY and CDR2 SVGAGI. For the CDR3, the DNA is TGTGCCAGCAGTTACTCCGGCAGGGGTGGCTACGAGCAGTACTTC. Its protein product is CASSYSGRGGYEQYF.

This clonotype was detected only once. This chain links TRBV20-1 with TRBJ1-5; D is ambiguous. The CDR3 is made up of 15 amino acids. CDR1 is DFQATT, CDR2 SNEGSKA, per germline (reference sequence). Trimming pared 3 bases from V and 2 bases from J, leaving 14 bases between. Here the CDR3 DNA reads TGCAGTGCTAGTGACGTCCAGGCGCGCAATCAGCCCCAGCATTTT. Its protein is CSASDVQARNQPQHF.

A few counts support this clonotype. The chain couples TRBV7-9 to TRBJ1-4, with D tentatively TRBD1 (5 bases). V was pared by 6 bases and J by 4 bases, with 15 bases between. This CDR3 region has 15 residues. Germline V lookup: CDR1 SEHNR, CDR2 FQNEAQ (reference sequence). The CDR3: CASSRGGENNEKLFF. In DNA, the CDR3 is TGTGCCAGCAGTCGTGGGGGGGAGAATAATGAAAAACTGTTTTTT.

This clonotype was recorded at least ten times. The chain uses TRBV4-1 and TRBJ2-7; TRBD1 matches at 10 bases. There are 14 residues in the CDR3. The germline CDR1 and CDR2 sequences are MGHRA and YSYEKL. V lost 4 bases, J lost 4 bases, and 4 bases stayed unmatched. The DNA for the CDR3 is TGCGCCAGCAGCCTCCAGGACAGGGGGTACGAGCAGTACTTC. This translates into CASSLQDRGYEQYF.

The CDR3 nucleotides read TGTGCTAGAGAGGAGGGATTCTTCGGCTACACCTTC. It is translated as CAREEGFFGYTF. V and J are TRBV25-1 and TRBJ1-2; the D is unclear. Per the germline V gene, CDR1 is MGHDK and CDR2 is SYGVNS. This CDR3 comprises 12 residues.

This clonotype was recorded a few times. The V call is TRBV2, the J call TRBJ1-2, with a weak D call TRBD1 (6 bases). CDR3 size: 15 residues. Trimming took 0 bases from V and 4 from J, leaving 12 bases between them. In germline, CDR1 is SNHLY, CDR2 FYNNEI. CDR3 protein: CASSEADGQTYGYTF. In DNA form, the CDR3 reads TGTGCCAGCAGTGAAGCCGATGGACAGACCTATGGCTACACCTTC.

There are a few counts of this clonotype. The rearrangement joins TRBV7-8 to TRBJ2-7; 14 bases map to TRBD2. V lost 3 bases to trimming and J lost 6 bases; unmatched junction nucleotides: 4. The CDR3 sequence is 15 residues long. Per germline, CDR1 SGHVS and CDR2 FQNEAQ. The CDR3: CASSFTGTSGSEQYF. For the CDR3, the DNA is TGTGCCAGCAGCTTTACTGGGACTAGCGGGAGCGAGCAGTACTTC.

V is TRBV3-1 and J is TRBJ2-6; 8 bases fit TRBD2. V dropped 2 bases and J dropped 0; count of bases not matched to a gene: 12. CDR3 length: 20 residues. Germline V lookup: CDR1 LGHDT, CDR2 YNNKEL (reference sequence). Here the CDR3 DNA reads TGTGCCAGCAGCCAACTACGGGGGGGACCCGTTCTCTCTGGGGCCAACGTCCTGACTTTC. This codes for CASSQLRGGPVLSGANVLTF.

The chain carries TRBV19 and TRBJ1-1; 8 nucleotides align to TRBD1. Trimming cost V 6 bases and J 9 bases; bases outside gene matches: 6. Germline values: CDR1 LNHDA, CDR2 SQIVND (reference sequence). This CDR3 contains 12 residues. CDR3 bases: TGTGCCAGTAGGGCCAACAGGGGGAAAGCTTTCTTT. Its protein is CASRANRGKAFF. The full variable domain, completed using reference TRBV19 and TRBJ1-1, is DGGITQSPKYLFRKEGQNVTLSCEQNLNHDAMYWYRQDPGQGLRLIYYSQIVNDFQKGDIAEGYSVSREKKESFPLTVTSAQKNPTAFYLCASRANRGKAFFGQGTRLTVV.

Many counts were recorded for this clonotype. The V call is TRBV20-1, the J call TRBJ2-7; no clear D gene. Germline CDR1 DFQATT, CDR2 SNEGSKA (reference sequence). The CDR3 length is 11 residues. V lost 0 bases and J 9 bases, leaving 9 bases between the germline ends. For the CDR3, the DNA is TGCAGTGCTAGAGATCATGTGAGGCAGTACTTC. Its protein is CSARDHVRQYF.

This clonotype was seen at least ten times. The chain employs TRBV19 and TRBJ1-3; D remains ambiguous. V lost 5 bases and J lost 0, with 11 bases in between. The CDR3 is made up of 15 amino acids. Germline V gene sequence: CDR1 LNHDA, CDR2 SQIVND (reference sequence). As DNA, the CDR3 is TGTGCCAGTAGTTGGAGCCCGAGCTCTGGAAACACCATATATTTT. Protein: CASSWSPSSGNTIYF. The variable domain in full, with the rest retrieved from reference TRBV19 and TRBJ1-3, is DGGITQSPKYLFRKEGQNVTLSCEQNLNHDAMYWYRQDPGQGLRLIYYSQIVNDFQKGDIAEGYSVSREKKESFPLTVTSAQKNPTAFYLCASSWSPSSGNTIYFGEGSWLTVV.

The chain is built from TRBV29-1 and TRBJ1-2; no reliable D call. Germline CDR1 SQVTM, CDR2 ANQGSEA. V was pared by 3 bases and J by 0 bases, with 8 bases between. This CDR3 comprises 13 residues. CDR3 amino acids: CSVDKAANYGYTF. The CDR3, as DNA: TGCAGCGTTGACAAAGCAGCTAACTATGGCTACACCTTC.

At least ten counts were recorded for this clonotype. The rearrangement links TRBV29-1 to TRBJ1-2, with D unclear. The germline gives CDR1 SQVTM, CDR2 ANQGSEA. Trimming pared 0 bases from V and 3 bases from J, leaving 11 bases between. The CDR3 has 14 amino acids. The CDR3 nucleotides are TGCAGCGTTGAAGAAGAGGAACCGTACTATGGCTACACCTTC. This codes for CSVEEEEPYYGYTF.

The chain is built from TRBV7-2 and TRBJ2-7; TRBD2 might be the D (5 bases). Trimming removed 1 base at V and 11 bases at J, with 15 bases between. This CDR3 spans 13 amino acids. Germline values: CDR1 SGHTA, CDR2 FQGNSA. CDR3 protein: CASSLERVRFEYF. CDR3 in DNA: TGTGCCAGCAGCTTAGAGAGGGTCCGGTTCGAGTACTTC.

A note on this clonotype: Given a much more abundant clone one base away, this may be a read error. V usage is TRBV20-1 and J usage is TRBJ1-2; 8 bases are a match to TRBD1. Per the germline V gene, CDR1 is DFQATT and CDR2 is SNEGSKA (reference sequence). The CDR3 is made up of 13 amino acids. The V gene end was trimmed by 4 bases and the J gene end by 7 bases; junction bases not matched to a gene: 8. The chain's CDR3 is CSAMTRTGCGYTF. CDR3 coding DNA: TGCAGTGCTATGACCAGGACAGGGTGTGGCTACACCTTC.

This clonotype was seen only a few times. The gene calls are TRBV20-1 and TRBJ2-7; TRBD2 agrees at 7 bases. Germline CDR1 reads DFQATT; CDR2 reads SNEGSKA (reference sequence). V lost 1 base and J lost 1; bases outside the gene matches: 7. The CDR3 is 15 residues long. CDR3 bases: TGCAGTGCTAGAGTACCGGGGGGAAAGTCCTACGAGCAGTACTTC. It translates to CSARVPGGKSYEQYF.

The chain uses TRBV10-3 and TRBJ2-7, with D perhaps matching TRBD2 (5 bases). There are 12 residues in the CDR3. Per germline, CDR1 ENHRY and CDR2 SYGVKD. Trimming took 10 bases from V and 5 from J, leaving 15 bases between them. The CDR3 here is CATSEGFHEQYF. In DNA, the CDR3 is TGTGCCACCTCAGAGGGTTTCCACGAGCAGTACTTC.

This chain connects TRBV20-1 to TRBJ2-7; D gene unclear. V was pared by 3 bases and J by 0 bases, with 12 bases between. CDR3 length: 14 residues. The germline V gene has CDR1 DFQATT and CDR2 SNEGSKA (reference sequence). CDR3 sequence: CSASRASVSYEQYF. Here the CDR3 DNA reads TGCAGTGCTAGTCGGGCGAGCGTCTCCTACGAGCAGTACTTC.

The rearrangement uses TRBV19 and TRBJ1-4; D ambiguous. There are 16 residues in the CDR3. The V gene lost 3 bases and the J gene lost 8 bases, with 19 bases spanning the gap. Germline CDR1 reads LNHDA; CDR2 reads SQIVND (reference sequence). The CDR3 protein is CASSIRVGGGDEKLFF. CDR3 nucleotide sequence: TGTGCCAGTAGTATCCGGGTTGGCGGAGGAGACGAAAAACTGTTTTTT.

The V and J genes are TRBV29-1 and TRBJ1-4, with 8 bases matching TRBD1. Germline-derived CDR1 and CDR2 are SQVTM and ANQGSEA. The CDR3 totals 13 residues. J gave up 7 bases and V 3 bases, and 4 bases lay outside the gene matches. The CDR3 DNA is TGCAGCGTTGAGGGACAGGTCGGTGAAAAACTGTTTTTT. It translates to CSVEGQVGEKLFF.